This T cell receptor beta chain was retrieved from a study of T cell repertoires in cytomegalovirus infection. Overall study context: Matching HLA type and CMV infection were both indicated by public TCR beta signatures. Study-level points and caveats: Dominating the ex vivo response were HLA-C-restricted CMV-specific TCR beta clonotypes. Of the TCR beta families, the public ones yielded a cumulative frequency that identified carriers of CMV plus the relevant HLA.

This clonotype was observed many times. Antigen specificity is unknown. TCRdb fed the reads into MiXCR, producing one record per CDR3 protein. This table has around 300,000 distinct CDR3 sequences, 8% to 9.5% appearing once. This clonotype was obtained from a human donor in good health (CMV status not recorded). Some clones in this sample may be carry-over from other donors' samples. Sequenced material: PBMCs.

This CDR3 reads CASSRWDPGLDTIYF. DNA of the CDR3: TGTGCCAGCAGTAGATGGGACCCAGGGTTGGACACCATATATTTT. This chain uses TRBV7-2 with TRBJ1-3; maybe TRBD1 (5 bases). Germline values: CDR1 SGHTA, CDR2 FQGNSA. V was cut by 6 bases and J by 8 bases, with 20 bases left in between. The CDR3 loop spans 15 amino acids.